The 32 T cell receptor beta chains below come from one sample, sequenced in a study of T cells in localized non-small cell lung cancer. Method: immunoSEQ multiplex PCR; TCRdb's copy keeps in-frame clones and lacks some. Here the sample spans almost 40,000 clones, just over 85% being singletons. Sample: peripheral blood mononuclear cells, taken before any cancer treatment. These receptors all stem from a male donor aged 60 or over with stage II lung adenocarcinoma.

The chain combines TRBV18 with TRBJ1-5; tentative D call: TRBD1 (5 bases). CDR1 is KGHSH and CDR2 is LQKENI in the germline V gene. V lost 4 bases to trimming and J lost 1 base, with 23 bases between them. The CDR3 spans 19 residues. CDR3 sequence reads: CASSLYTARGPRSNQPQHF. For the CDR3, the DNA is TGTGCCAGCTCACTATATACCGCGAGGGGTCCGAGGAGCAATCAGCCCCAGCATTTT.

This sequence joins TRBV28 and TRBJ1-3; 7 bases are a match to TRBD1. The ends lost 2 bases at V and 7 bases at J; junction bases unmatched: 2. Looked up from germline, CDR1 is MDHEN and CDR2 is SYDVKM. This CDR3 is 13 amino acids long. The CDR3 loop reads CASSLARGNTIYF. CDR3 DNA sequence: TGTGCCAGCAGTTTAGCCAGGGGGAACACCATATATTTT.

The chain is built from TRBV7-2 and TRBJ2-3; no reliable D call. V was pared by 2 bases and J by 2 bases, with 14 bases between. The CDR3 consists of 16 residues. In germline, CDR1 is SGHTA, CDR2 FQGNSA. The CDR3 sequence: CASSLSGTLSTDTQYF. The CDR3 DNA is TGTGCCAGCAGCTTAAGTGGTACACTCTCCACAGATACGCAGTATTTT.

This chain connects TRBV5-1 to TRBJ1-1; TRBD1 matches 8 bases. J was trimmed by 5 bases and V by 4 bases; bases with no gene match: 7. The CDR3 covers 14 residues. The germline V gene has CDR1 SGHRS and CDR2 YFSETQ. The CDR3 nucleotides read TGCGCCAGCAGCAGGGACAGGAGTAAGACTGAAGCTTTCTTT. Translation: CASSRDRSKTEAFF.

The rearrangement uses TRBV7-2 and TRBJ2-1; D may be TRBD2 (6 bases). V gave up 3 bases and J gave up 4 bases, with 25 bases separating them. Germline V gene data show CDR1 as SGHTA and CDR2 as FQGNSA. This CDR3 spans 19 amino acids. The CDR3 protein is CASSFLSGSLMALYNEQFF. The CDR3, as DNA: TGTGCCAGCAGCTTTTTATCCGGGAGTTTGATGGCTCTGTACAATGAGCAGTTCTTC.

Here the CDR3 reads CASRIQEDTGELFF. CDR3 DNA sequence: TGTGCCAGCAGGATACAGGAGGACACCGGGGAGCTGTTTTTT. The J gene is TRBJ2-2, the V gene TRBV6-5, with D perhaps matching TRBD1 or TRBD2 (5 bases each). Germline lookup yields CDR1 MNHEY and CDR2 SVGAGI. There are 14 residues in the CDR3. V dropped 6 bases and J dropped 3 bases, with 11 bases sitting between them.

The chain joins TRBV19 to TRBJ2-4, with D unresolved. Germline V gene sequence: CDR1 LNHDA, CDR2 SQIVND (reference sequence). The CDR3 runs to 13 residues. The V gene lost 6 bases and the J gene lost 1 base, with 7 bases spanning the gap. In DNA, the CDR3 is TGTGCCAGTAGGGAAACGGCCAAAAACATTCAGTACTTC. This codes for CASRETAKNIQYF.

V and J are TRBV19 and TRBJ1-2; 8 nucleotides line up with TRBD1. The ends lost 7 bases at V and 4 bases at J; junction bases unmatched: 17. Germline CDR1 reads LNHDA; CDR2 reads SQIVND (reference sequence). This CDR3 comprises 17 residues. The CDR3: CASTQRADRATFYGYTF. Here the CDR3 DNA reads TGTGCCAGTACCCAAAGAGCGGACAGGGCGACCTTCTATGGCTACACCTTC.

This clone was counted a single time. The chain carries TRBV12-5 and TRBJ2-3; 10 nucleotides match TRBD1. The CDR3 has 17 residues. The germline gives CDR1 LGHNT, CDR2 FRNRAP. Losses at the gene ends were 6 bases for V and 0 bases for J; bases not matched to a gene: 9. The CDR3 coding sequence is TGTGCTAGTGGCCCGGGACAGGGGACTTATAGCACAGATACGCAGTATTTT. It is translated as CASGPGQGTYSTDTQYF.

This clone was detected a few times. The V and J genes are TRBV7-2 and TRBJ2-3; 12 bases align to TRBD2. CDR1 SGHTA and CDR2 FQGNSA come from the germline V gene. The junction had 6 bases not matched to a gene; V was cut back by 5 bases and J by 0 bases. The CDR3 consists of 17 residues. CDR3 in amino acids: CASSLRTSGASTDTQYF. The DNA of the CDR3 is TGTGCCAGCAGCCTGAGGACTAGCGGGGCGAGCACAGATACGCAGTATTTT.

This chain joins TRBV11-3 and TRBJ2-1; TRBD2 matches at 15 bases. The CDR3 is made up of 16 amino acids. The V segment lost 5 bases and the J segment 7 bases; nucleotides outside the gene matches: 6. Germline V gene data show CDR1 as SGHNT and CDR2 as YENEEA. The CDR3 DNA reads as TGTGCCAGCAGCCGCCGAGGACTAGCGGGAGGGAATGAGCAGTTCTTC. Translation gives CASSRRGLAGGNEQFF.

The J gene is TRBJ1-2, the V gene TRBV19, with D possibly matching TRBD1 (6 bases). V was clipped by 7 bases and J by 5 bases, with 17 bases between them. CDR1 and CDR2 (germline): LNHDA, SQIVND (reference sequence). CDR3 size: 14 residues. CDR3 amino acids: CASIPRGGTYGYTF. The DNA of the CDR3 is TGTGCCAGTATTCCTAGGGGGGGGACTTATGGCTACACCTTC.

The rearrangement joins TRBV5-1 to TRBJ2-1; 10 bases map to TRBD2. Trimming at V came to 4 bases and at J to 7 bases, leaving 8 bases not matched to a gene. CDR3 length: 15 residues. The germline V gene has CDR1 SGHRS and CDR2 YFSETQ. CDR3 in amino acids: CASSPSSGSFNEQFF. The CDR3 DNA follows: TGCGCCAGCAGCCCTTCTAGCGGGAGCTTTAATGAGCAGTTCTTC.

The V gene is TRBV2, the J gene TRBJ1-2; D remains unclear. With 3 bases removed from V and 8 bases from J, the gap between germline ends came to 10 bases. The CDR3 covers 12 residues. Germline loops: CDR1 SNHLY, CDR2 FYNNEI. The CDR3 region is CASSDRGLGYTF. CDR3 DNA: TGTGCCAGCAGTGACCGTGGACTCGGCTACACCTTC.

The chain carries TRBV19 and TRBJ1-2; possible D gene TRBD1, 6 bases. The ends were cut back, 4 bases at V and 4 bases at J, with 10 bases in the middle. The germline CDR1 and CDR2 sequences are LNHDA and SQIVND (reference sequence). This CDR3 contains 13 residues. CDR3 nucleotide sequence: TGTGCCAGTAGTAGGCAGGGGACCTATGGCTACACCTTC. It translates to CASSRQGTYGYTF.

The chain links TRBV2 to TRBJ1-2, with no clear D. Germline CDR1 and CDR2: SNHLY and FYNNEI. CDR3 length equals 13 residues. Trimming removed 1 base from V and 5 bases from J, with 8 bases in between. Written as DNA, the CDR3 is TGTGCCAGCAGTGAAGGGCAGGCTTATGGCTACACCTTC. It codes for CASSEGQAYGYTF. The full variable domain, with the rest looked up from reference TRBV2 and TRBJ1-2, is EPEVTQTPSHQVTQMGQEVILRCVPISNHLYFYWYRQILGQKVEFLVSFYNNEISEKSEIFDDQFSVERPDGSNFTLKIRSTKLEDSAMYFCASSEGQAYGYTFGSGTRLTVV.

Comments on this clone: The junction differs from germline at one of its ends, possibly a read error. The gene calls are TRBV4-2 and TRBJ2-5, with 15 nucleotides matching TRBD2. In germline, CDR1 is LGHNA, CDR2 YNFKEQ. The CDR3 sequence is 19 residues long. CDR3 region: CASSQDRGLAGGGEETQHF. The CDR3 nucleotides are TGTGCCAGCAGCCAAGATCGGGGACTAGCGGGAGGTGGGGAAGAGACCCAGCACTTC.

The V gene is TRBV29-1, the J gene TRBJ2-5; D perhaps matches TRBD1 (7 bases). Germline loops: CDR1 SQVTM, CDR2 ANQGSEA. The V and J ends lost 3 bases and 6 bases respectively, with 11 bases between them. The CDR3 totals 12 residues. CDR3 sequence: CSVESGGQTQYF. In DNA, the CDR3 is TGCAGCGTTGAGTCAGGGGGGCAGACCCAGTACTTC. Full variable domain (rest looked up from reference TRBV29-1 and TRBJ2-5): SAVISQKPSRDICQRGTSLTIQCQVDSQVTMMFWYRQQPGQSLTLIATANQGSEATYESGFVIDKFPISRPNLTFSTLTVSNMSPEDSSIYLCSVESGGQTQYFGPGTRLLVL.

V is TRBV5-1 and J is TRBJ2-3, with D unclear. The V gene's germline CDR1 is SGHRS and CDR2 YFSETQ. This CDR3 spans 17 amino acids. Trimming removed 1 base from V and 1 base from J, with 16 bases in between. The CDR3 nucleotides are TGCGCCAGCAGCTTGTCGAGATTTTCAGTAGGCACAGATACGCAGTATTTT. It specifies CASSLSRFSVGTDTQYF.

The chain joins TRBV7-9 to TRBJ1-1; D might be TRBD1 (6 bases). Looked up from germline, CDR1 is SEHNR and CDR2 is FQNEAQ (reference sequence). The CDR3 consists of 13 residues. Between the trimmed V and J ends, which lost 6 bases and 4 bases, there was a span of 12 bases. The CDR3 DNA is TGTGCCAGCAGTCGGGGGCAGAGCACTGAAGCTTTCTTT. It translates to CASSRGQSTEAFF.

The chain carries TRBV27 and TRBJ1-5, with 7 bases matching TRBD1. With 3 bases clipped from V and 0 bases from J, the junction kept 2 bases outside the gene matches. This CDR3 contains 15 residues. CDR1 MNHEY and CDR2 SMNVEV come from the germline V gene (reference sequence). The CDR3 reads CASSLGQTSNQPQHF. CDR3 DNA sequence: TGTGCCAGCAGTTTGGGACAGACTAGCAATCAGCCCCAGCATTTT.

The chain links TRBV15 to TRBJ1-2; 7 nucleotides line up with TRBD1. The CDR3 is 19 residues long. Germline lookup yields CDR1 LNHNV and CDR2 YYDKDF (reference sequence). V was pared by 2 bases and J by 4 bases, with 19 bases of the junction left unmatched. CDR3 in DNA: TGTGCCACCAGCAGACCTCGACGCGGGACAGCCGACCTCGTCTATGGCTACACCTTC. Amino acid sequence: CATSRPRRGTADLVYGYTF.

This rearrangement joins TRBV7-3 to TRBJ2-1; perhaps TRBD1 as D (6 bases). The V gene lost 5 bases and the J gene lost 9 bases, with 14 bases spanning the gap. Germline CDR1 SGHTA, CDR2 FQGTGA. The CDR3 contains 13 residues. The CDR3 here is CASSPNRDSEQFF. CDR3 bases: TGTGCCAGCAGCCCAAACAGGGATAGTGAGCAGTTCTTC.

The CDR3 nucleotides read TGTGCCAGCAGCCAAGAGCTAGATAATTCACCCCTCCACTTT. It is translated as CASSQELDNSPLHF. The V and J genes are TRBV4-2 and TRBJ1-6; D not certain. Germline CDR1 LGHNA, CDR2 YNFKEQ. V gave up 0 bases and J gave up 5 bases, with 5 bases separating them. CDR3 length equals 14 residues.

The CDR3 DNA is TGTGCCAGCAGTGAACTACCCAACTATGGCTACACCTTC. Translating it yields CASSELPNYGYTF. J is TRBJ1-2 and V is TRBV2; no reliable D call. CDR3 length equals 13 residues. The germline V and J ends were trimmed by 2 bases and 2 bases, with 6 bases remaining between them. Germline V CDR1 and CDR2: SNHLY, FYNNEI.

The CDR3 here is CASSLVREVETQYF. CDR3 DNA sequence: TGTGCCAGCAGCTTGGTTCGAGAGGTAGAGACCCAGTACTTC. The rearrangement links TRBV5-4 to TRBJ2-5; unclear D gene. Per the germline V gene, CDR1 is SGHNT and CDR2 is YYREEE (reference sequence). The V end was cut by 0 bases, the J end by 4 bases, with 10 bases between. This CDR3 is 14 amino acids long. The full variable domain, completed using reference TRBV5-4 and TRBJ2-5, is ETGVTQSPTHLIKTRGQQVTLRCSSQSGHNTVSWYQQALGQGPQFIFQYYREEENGRGNFPPRFSGLQFPNYSSELNVNALELDDSALYLCASSLVREVETQYFGPGTRLLVL.

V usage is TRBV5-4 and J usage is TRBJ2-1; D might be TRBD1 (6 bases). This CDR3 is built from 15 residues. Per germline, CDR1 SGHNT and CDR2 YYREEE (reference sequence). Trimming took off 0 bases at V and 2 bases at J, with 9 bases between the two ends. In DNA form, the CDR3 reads TGTGCCAGCAGCTTGGGTGGGGGCCCCTACAATGAGCAGTTCTTC. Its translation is CASSLGGGPYNEQFF. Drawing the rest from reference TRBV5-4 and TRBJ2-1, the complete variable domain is ETGVTQSPTHLIKTRGQQVTLRCSSQSGHNTVSWYQQALGQGPQFIFQYYREEENGRGNFPPRFSGLQFPNYSSELNVNALELDDSALYLCASSLGGGPYNEQFFGPGTRLTVL.

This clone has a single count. CDR3 amino acids: CASSLAGGNQPQHF. CDR3 bases: TGCGCCAGCAGCTTGGCAGGAGGCAATCAGCCCCAGCATTTT. This chain links TRBV5-1 with TRBJ1-5; D ambiguous. Per the germline V gene, CDR1 is SGHRS and CDR2 is YFSETQ. Between the trimmed V and J ends, which lost 0 bases and 2 bases, there was a span of 6 bases. The CDR3 is made up of 14 amino acids.

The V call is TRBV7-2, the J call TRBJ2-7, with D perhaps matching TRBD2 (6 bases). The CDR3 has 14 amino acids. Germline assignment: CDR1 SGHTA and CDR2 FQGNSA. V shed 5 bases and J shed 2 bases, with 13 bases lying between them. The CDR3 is CASSLRDSAYEQYF. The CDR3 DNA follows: TGTGCCAGCAGCCTAAGGGACTCCGCCTACGAGCAGTACTTC. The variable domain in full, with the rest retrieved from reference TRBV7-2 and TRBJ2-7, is GAGVSQSPSNKVTEKGKDVELRCDPISGHTALYWYRQSLGQGLEFLIYFQGNSAPDKSGLPSDRFSAERTGGSVSTLTIQRTQQEDSAVYLCASSLRDSAYEQYFGPGTRLTVT.

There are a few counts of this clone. The CDR3 loop reads CAISASDRLNTEAFF. Here the CDR3 DNA reads TGTGCCATCAGTGCGTCAGACCGGCTGAACACTGAAGCTTTCTTT. V gene TRBV10-3 combines with J gene TRBJ1-1; D unclear. Per the germline V gene, CDR1 is ENHRY and CDR2 is SYGVKD. V dropped 4 bases and J dropped 0 bases, with 12 bases sitting between them. The CDR3 runs to 15 residues.

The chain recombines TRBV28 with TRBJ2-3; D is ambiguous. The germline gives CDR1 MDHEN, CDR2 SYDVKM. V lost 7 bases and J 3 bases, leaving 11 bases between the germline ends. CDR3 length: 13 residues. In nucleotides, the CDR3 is TGTGCCAGCAAGGGCCCTTCAACAGATACGCAGTATTTT. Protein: CASKGPSTDTQYF. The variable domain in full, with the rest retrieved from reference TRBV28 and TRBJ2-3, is DVKVTQSSRYLVKRTGEKVFLECVQDMDHENMFWYRQDPGLGLRLIYFSYDVKMKEKGDIPEGYSVSREKKERFSLILESASTNQTSMYLCASKGPSTDTQYFGPGTRLTVL.

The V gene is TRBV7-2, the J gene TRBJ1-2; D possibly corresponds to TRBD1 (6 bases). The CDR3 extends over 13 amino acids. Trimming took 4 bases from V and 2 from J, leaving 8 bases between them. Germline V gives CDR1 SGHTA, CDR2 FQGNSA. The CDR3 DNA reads TGTGCCAGCAGCTCCGGACAGAACTATGGCTACACCTTC. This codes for CASSSGQNYGYTF.